Listed here are 32 T cell receptor beta chains from one sample, sequenced in a study of cytomegalovirus exposure and HLA in healthy donors. The PCR was carried out with 60 Vbeta primers and 13 Jbeta primers. Measured with immunoSEQ multiplex PCR; TCRdb has only the in-frame clones, and not every one. The profile shows roughly 170,000 clones, roughly four fifths of them singletons. The sample was PBMCs. These receptor sequences come from a man aged 50-60 years in good health and CMV-seronegative.

This chain joins TRBV11-3 and TRBJ2-5, with 12 positions matching TRBD2. The CDR3 extends over 16 amino acids. In germline, CDR1 is SGHNT, CDR2 YENEEA. The V gene end was trimmed by 4 bases and the J gene end by 4 bases; junction bases not matched to a gene: 7. The CDR3 here is CASSSGLAGMRETQYF. DNA of the CDR3: TGTGCCAGCAGCTCCGGACTAGCGGGAATGAGAGAGACCCAGTACTTC.

The genes are TRBV5-1 and TRBJ1-1; D is perhaps TRBD1 (6 bases). Germline V gene lookup returns CDR1 SGHRS and CDR2 YFSETQ. CDR3 length: 13 amino acids. V was trimmed by 6 bases and J by 1 base, leaving 10 bases between them. The CDR3 loop is CASTRGGNTEAFF. Written as DNA, the CDR3 is TGCGCCAGCACAAGAGGGGGGAACACTGAAGCTTTCTTT. The full variable domain, in which reference TRBV5-1 and TRBJ1-1 provide the parts outside the CDR3, is KAGVTQTPRYLIKTRGQQVTLSCSPISGHRSVSWYQQTPGQGLQFLFEYFSETQRNKGNFPGRFSGRQFSNSRSEMNVSTLELGDSALYLCASTRGGNTEAFFGQGTRLTVV.

This clone was seen only once. The CDR3 nucleotides are TGTGCCAGCAGCCATTCCAGGGGGCTGCGGTCACCCCTCCACTTT. It is translated as CASSHSRGLRSPLHF. The rearrangement uses TRBV14 and TRBJ1-6; 8 bases match TRBD1. CDR1 and CDR2 (germline): SGHDN, FVKESK. This CDR3 has 15 amino acids. V lost 3 bases and J lost 10; bases outside the gene matches: 8.

A single count supports this clone. In the same sample, other DNA sequences code for this CDR3. The chain employs TRBV9 and TRBJ1-2; 7 bases are shared with TRBD1. The V and J ends lost 0 bases and 3 bases, in that order; junction bases with no gene match: 8. This CDR3 is built from 16 residues. Germline CDR1 and CDR2: SGDLS and YYNGEE. CDR3 bases: TGTGCCAGCAGCGTAGCCACTGCCAGGGGGTACTATGGCTACACCTTC. Its translation: CASSVATARGYYGYTF.

The chain combines TRBV11-2 with TRBJ2-5, with D tentatively TRBD2 (7 bases). The germline V gene encodes CDR1 SGHAT and CDR2 FQNNGV. The CDR3 consists of 15 residues. The V gene lost 4 bases and the J gene lost 5 bases, with 17 bases spanning the gap. The CDR3 sequence: CASSSTRGGAETQYF. CDR3 DNA: TGTGCCAGCAGCTCCACGCGAGGGGGGGCGGAGACCCAGTACTTC.

The chain carries TRBV4-2 and TRBJ2-3; 8 nucleotides match TRBD2. The CDR3 has 16 amino acids. Germline CDR1 and CDR2: LGHNA and YNFKEQ. The J segment lost 0 bases and the V segment lost 1 base, leaving 3 bases of the junction unmatched. As DNA, the CDR3 is TGTGCCAGCAGCCAAGTCGGGGGGGGGAGCACAGATACGCAGTATTTT. Protein: CASSQVGGGSTDTQYF.

The rearrangement joins TRBV7-2 to TRBJ1-2, with a tentative D call TRBD1 (5 bases). The germline V gene has CDR1 SGHTA and CDR2 FQGNSA. This CDR3 is built from 13 residues. The V gene lost 3 bases and the J gene lost 7 bases, with 12 bases spanning the gap. CDR3 sequence reads: CASSLGGVPGYTF. The DNA of the CDR3 is TGTGCCAGCAGCTTGGGGGGGGTTCCTGGCTACACCTTC. Supplemented by reference TRBV7-2 and TRBJ1-2, the full variable domain reads GAGVSQSPSNKVTEKGKDVELRCDPISGHTALYWYRQSLGQGLEFLIYFQGNSAPDKSGLPSDRFSAERTGGSVSTLTIQRTQQEDSAVYLCASSLGGVPGYTFGSGTRLTVV.

The V and J genes are TRBV7-9 and TRBJ2-3, with a weak D call TRBD1 (6 bases). Trimming shortened V by 4 bases and J by 5 bases, and 10 bases separated the two germline ends. Germline CDR1 is SEHNR and CDR2 is FQNEAQ (reference sequence). The CDR3 extends over 13 amino acids. In nucleotides, the CDR3 is TGTGCCAGCAGCTCACAGGGAATAGATACGCAGTATTTT. Protein sequence: CASSSQGIDTQYF.

The rearrangement uses TRBV5-1 and TRBJ2-1, with 8 bases fitting TRBD2. The CDR3 consists of 15 residues. Germline assignment: CDR1 SGHRS and CDR2 YFSETQ. V was clipped by 5 bases and J by 3 bases; unmatched bases: 7. The CDR3 coding sequence is TGCGCCAGCAGAAGAGCGGGAGTCGACTACAATGAGCAGTTCTTC. Its translation: CASRRAGVDYNEQFF.

This clone has a single count. The rearrangement joins TRBV5-6 to TRBJ2-3; 9 bases line up with TRBD1. The V segment lost 4 bases and the J segment 1 base; nucleotides outside the gene matches: 4. The CDR3 spans 15 residues. The germline gives CDR1 SGHDT, CDR2 YYEEEE. Here the CDR3 reads CASSTRQGGTDTQYF. For the CDR3, the DNA is TGTGCCAGCAGCACCCGACAGGGGGGCACAGATACGCAGTATTTT. The variable domain in full, with the rest retrieved from reference TRBV5-6 and TRBJ2-3, is DAGVTQSPTHLIKTRGQQVTLRCSPKSGHDTVSWYQQALGQGPQFIFQYYEEEERQRGNFPDRFSGHQFPNYSSELNVNALLLGDSALYLCASSTRQGGTDTQYFGPGTRLTVL.

This clone occurred once. V and J are TRBV2 and TRBJ1-3; D may be TRBD1 (5 bases). Trimming removed 8 bases at V and 6 bases at J, with 11 bases between. Per the germline V gene, CDR1 is SNHLY and CDR2 is FYNNEI. The CDR3 consists of 12 residues. CDR3 sequence: CASEQAKNTIYF. CDR3 nucleotide sequence: TGTGCCAGCGAACAGGCGAAAAACACCATATATTTT.

This clone was found a few times. CDR3 DNA sequence: TGCGCCAGCAGCCGAGGCCTCTTCTACAATGAGCAGTTCTTC. It codes for CASSRGLFYNEQFF. The gene calls are TRBV4-3 and TRBJ2-1; no firm D call. In germline, CDR1 is LGHNA, CDR2 YSLEER. This CDR3 spans 14 amino acids. Trimming stripped 4 bases from V and 3 bases from J, with 10 bases between.

The chain recombines TRBV4-1 with TRBJ1-6; D is unclear. CDR1 is MGHRA and CDR2 is YSYEKL in the germline V gene. V lost 1 base, J lost 6 bases, and 10 bases lay in between. The CDR3 sequence is 15 residues long. The CDR3 loop reads CASSQGQYVNSPLHF. CDR3 in DNA: TGCGCCAGCAGCCAAGGGCAGTATGTTAATTCACCCCTCCACTTT.

Comments on this clone: Germline and junction disagree at one end, which may indicate a read error. The V and J genes are TRBV18 and TRBJ2-2; 11 nucleotides line up with TRBD2. The CDR3 covers 18 residues. CDR1 KGHSH and CDR2 LQKENI come from the germline V gene. CDR3 DNA sequence: TGTGCCAGCTCACCAGGGCTAGCGGGGGGTCCGAACATCGGGGAGCTGTTTTTT. Translated: CASSPGLAGGPNIGELFF.

This clone was counted a single time. The J gene is TRBJ2-7, the V gene TRBV20-1; the D gene is possibly TRBD2 (6 bases). Per germline, CDR1 DFQATT and CDR2 SNEGSKA (reference sequence). V was trimmed by 7 bases and J by 11 bases, leaving 15 bases between them. This CDR3 comprises 10 residues. CDR3 amino acids: CSVPLRGEYF. The CDR3 DNA reads TGCAGTGTCCCCCTTCGCGGGGAGTACTTC.

The V call is TRBV6-5, the J call TRBJ1-2; 11 positions agree with TRBD1. With V trimmed by 6 bases and J by 7 bases, 10 bases remained unmatched. Germline-derived CDR1 and CDR2 are MNHEY and SVGAGI. The CDR3 spans 15 residues. CDR3 region: CASSPKSGTGGGYTF. Here the CDR3 DNA reads TGTGCCAGCAGCCCCAAGTCCGGGACAGGGGGTGGCTACACCTTC.

The V call is TRBV2, the J call TRBJ2-5; no definite D call. V dropped 8 bases and J dropped 1 base, with 17 bases sitting between them. CDR3 length equals 15 residues. The V gene's germline CDR1 is SNHLY and CDR2 FYNNEI. In nucleotides, the CDR3 is TGTGCCAGCCCAAACGACTTAGTGTCCCAAGAGACCCAGTACTTC. Translated, it gives CASPNDLVSQETQYF.

This chain links TRBV5-5 with TRBJ2-7, with TRBD1 as a possible D gene (6 bases). The V end was cut by 3 bases, the J end by 6 bases, with 25 bases between. There are 17 residues in the CDR3. The germline V gene has CDR1 SGHKS and CDR2 YYEKEE (reference sequence). The CDR3 is CASSSYPRDRPLREQYF. The CDR3 bases are TGTGCCAGCAGCTCCTACCCACGAGACAGGCCCCTCCGCGAGCAGTACTTC.

This chain uses TRBV2 with TRBJ1-4; D is ambiguous. Trimming took 6 bases from V and 0 from J, leaving 14 bases between them. This CDR3 comprises 16 residues. Germline V gives CDR1 SNHLY, CDR2 FYNNEI. CDR3 sequence (DNA): TGTGCCAGCAGATTTAGGACGGGATCAACTAATGAAAAACTGTTTTTT. Translation: CASRFRTGSTNEKLFF.

V gene TRBV5-1 combines with J gene TRBJ2-7; D ambiguous. The CDR3 consists of 15 residues. V lost 4 bases, J lost 5 bases, and 19 bases lay in between. Looked up from germline, CDR1 is SGHRS and CDR2 is YFSETQ. The CDR3 DNA reads as TGCGCCAGCAGCCCCGAATCAGTCCCTTCCCACGAGCAGTACTTC. Amino acids: CASSPESVPSHEQYF.

The genes are TRBV6-1 and TRBJ1-5; TRBD1 is a possible D gene (6 bases). The CDR3 loop spans 14 amino acids. CDR1 is MNHNS, CDR2 SASEGT, per germline. V lost 2 bases to trimming and J lost 9 bases, with 14 bases between them. CDR3 coding DNA: TGTGCCAGCAGTGAAAGGGGGGGGAGGTGGCCCCAGCATTTT. This sequence encodes CASSERGGRWPQHF.

The genes are TRBV10-3 and TRBJ2-7; possibly TRBD1 for D (6 bases). The germline gives CDR1 ENHRY, CDR2 SYGVKD. CDR3 length equals 16 residues. V dropped 5 bases and J dropped 3 bases, with 20 bases sitting between them. The DNA of the CDR3 is TGTGCCATCAGTCCCGAGGACAGAATTTTAGTCTACGAGCAGTACTTC. It is translated as CAISPEDRILVYEQYF.

The chain is built from TRBV6-5 and TRBJ1-1; 8 bases map to TRBD1. Germline CDR1 and CDR2: MNHEY and SVGAGI. V lost 0 bases and J lost 3; bases outside the gene matches: 3. This CDR3 has 15 residues. Written as DNA, the CDR3 is TGTGCCAGCAGTTACTCGGACAGGGCTGACACTGAAGCTTTCTTT. This codes for CASSYSDRADTEAFF.

As regards this clone: One end of the junction does not line up with germline, which may come from a read error. The chain combines TRBV7-9 with TRBJ1-1, with a tentative D call TRBD1 (5 bases). The germline V gene has CDR1 SEHNR and CDR2 FQNEAQ (reference sequence). CDR3 size: 14 residues. CDR3 in DNA: TGTTCCAGCAGCTTAGGGGCGGGCAGTACTGAAGCTTTCTTT. Encoded protein: CSSSLGAGSTEAFF.

The chain is built from TRBV6-5 and TRBJ1-1, with D tentatively TRBD1 (5 bases). The CDR3 consists of 14 residues. From germline, CDR1 is MNHEY and CDR2 SVGAGI. With 5 bases removed from V and 1 base from J, the gap between germline ends came to 11 bases. The CDR3 reads CASSKQEPNTEAFF. DNA for the CDR3: TGTGCCAGCAGTAAACAGGAACCGAACACTGAAGCTTTCTTT.

The V and J genes are TRBV4-2 and TRBJ2-2, with 10 positions matching TRBD1. The germline CDR1 and CDR2 sequences are LGHNA and YNFKEQ. There are 15 residues in the CDR3. With 7 bases clipped from V and 8 bases from J, the junction kept 10 bases outside the gene matches. The CDR3 region has the DNA TGTGCCAGCACCCGGGACAGGGGAGGATCGGGGGAGCTGTTTTTT. Translated: CASTRDRGGSGELFF.

This chain connects TRBV7-9 to TRBJ1-6; 10 bases fit TRBD1. This CDR3 spans 16 amino acids. Trimming removed 3 bases from V and 7 bases from J; junction bases left unmatched: 6. The germline CDR1 and CDR2 sequences are SEHNR and FQNEAQ (reference sequence). The CDR3 here is CASSFGTGARNSPLHF. CDR3 coding DNA: TGTGCCAGCAGCTTCGGGACAGGGGCTAGGAATTCACCCCTCCACTTT.

The rearrangement joins TRBV7-2 to TRBJ1-1; D is unclear. The CDR3 has 16 amino acids. V lost 6 bases and J lost 2, with 19 bases in between. Germline V gene lookup returns CDR1 SGHTA and CDR2 FQGNSA. Written as DNA, the CDR3 is TGTGCCAGCAGTCCCTCCCGGGAAAACAAAAACACTGAAGCTTTCTTT. Its protein product is CASSPSRENKNTEAFF.

V gene TRBV19 combines with J gene TRBJ2-3, with D perhaps matching TRBD1 (5 bases). CDR1 LNHDA and CDR2 SQIVND come from the germline V gene (reference sequence). V was pared by 6 bases and J by 1 base, with 8 bases between. This CDR3 has 13 residues. Written as DNA, the CDR3 is TGTGCCAGTAGCCCCAGGGGCACAGATACGCAGTATTTT. This encodes CASSPRGTDTQYF.

This sequence joins TRBV19 and TRBJ2-3; a possible D gene is TRBD1 (6 bases). CDR3 length: 16 amino acids. The germline gives CDR1 LNHDA, CDR2 SQIVND (reference sequence). V lost 4 bases and J 0 bases, leaving 14 bases between the germline ends. CDR3 in amino acids: CASSRTASSSTDTQYF. As DNA, the CDR3 is TGTGCCAGTAGTAGGACAGCCTCGTCTAGCACAGATACGCAGTATTTT.

This chain connects TRBV6-5 to TRBJ1-2, with D maybe TRBD1 (5 bases). The germline gives CDR1 MNHEY, CDR2 SVGAGI. This CDR3 comprises 15 residues. Deletions cut 0 bases from V and 6 bases from J, with 14 bases between. The CDR3 sequence: CASSYSGGVGHGYTF. DNA of the CDR3: TGTGCCAGCAGTTACTCCGGGGGTGTGGGTCATGGCTACACCTTC.

The chain is built from TRBV19 and TRBJ1-1; TRBD1 aligns across 10 bases. The ends lost 7 bases at V and 4 bases at J; junction bases unmatched: 9. This CDR3 has 15 residues. CDR1 is LNHDA, CDR2 SQIVND, per germline (reference sequence). Written as DNA, the CDR3 is TGTGCCAGTAAACCGGGACAGGGGTATTTCACTGAAGCTTTCTTT. Its translation is CASKPGQGYFTEAFF.